The 16 T cell receptor beta chains below come from one sample, sequenced in a study of cytomegalovirus exposure and HLA in healthy donors. With 60 Vbeta and 13 Jbeta primers, the PCR was carried out. Produced via immunoSEQ multiplex PCR; TCRdb's table is partial and in-frame only. The table lists approximately 130,000 clones, approximately 64% of them singletons, with 2.4% in the top ten. The sample was PBMCs. The receptors were gathered from a woman in her 40s in good health and CMV-seronegative.

This rearrangement joins TRBV4-1 to TRBJ1-1; 10 nucleotides agree with TRBD1. This CDR3 is built from 18 residues. From germline, CDR1 is MGHRA and CDR2 YSYEKL. V shed 4 bases and J 1 base; nucleotides not matched to a gene: 12. CDR3 amino acids: CASSRSGTGVGTNTEAFF. The CDR3 DNA is TGCGCCAGCAGCCGCTCCGGGACAGGGGTAGGCACGAACACTGAAGCTTTCTTT.

The chain is built from TRBV4-1 and TRBJ1-5; tentative D call: TRBD1 (5 bases). CDR1 MGHRA and CDR2 YSYEKL come from the germline V gene. V was trimmed by 2 bases and J by 2 bases, leaving 10 bases between them. The CDR3 sequence is 15 residues long. Written as DNA, the CDR3 is TGCGCCAGCAGCCAATGGGGAGGGGGCAATCAGCCCCAGCATTTT. The encoded protein is CASSQWGGGNQPQHF.

The chain combines TRBV4-1 with TRBJ2-3, with TRBD2 as a possible D gene (5 bases). The CDR3 is 14 residues long. The V gene's germline CDR1 is MGHRA and CDR2 YSYEKL. Trimming shortened V by 1 base and J by 7 bases, and 12 bases separated the two germline ends. The CDR3: CASSQGEGGYTQYF. The CDR3 DNA follows: TGCGCCAGCAGCCAAGGAGAGGGCGGCTATACGCAGTATTTT.

In this sample, this clone turned up a few times. The gene calls are TRBV18 and TRBJ1-3, with 8 bases that match TRBD1. After removal of 3 bases from V and 0 bases from J, the junction contained 16 bases not matched to a gene. The CDR3 runs to 20 residues. In germline, CDR1 is KGHSH, CDR2 LQKENI. CDR3 in DNA: TGTGCCAGCTCACCGCCTGGAGGACAGGGACTTACTCGCTCTGGAAACACCATATATTTT. Translating it yields CASSPPGGQGLTRSGNTIYF.

The chain couples TRBV11-2 to TRBJ1-1; 7 bases are shared with TRBD1. Germline V gene sequence: CDR1 SGHAT, CDR2 FQNNGV. V lost 8 bases to trimming and J lost 10 bases; unmatched junction nucleotides: 13. The CDR3 has 13 residues. CDR3 amino acids: CASRTLKQGIAFF. The DNA of the CDR3 is TGTGCCAGCCGCACCCTAAAACAGGGGATAGCTTTCTTT.

J is TRBJ1-1 and V is TRBV6-5; the match to TRBD1 covers 10 bases. The CDR3 extends over 13 amino acids. Germline lookup yields CDR1 MNHEY and CDR2 SVGAGI. J lost 5 bases, V lost 11 bases, and 8 bases had no gene match. The CDR3 DNA is TGTGCCGGTCGACAGGGGGCTGGTACTGAAGCTTTCTTT. As protein: CAGRQGAGTEAFF.

This clone came up once. The J gene is TRBJ2-3, the V gene TRBV6-6; D not certain. The length of the CDR3 is 16 residues. The germline CDR1 and CDR2 sequences are MNHNY and SVGAGI (reference sequence). Trimming shortened V by 0 bases and J by 1 base, and 11 bases separated the two germline ends. The CDR3 loop reads CASSYSTQRRTDTQYF. The CDR3, as DNA: TGTGCCAGCAGTTACTCGACTCAACGGCGCACAGATACGCAGTATTTT.

This clone came up a few times. The rearrangement uses TRBV18 and TRBJ2-5; D call uncertain. V lost 2 bases, J lost 4 bases, and 14 bases lay in between. This CDR3 is built from 15 residues. Germline V lookup: CDR1 KGHSH, CDR2 LQKENI. The CDR3 here is CASSPNTAPGETQYF. In DNA, the CDR3 is TGTGCCAGCTCACCAAATACAGCCCCAGGAGAGACCCAGTACTTC.

This sequence joins TRBV28 and TRBJ1-2; 12 bases are a match to TRBD1. This CDR3 is built from 14 residues. Germline CDR1 MDHEN, CDR2 SYDVKM. After removal of 7 bases from V and 7 bases from J, the junction contained 7 bases not matched to a gene. The CDR3 here is CASKPGQGARGYTF. CDR3 sequence (DNA): TGTGCCAGCAAACCGGGACAGGGGGCCCGTGGCTACACCTTC.

The chain carries TRBV5-1 and TRBJ2-5, with D tentatively TRBD1 (5 bases). The CDR3 runs 17 residues. Germline CDR1 reads SGHRS; CDR2 reads YFSETQ. V was trimmed by 0 bases and J by 5 bases, leaving 20 bases between them. CDR3 DNA: TGCGCCAGCAGCTTGGCCCTTAAATCGGACACGGCGGAGACCCAGTACTTC. It specifies CASSLALKSDTAETQYF.

In this sample, this clone turned up a few times. The rearrangement links TRBV6-1 to TRBJ1-5, with 7 nucleotides matching TRBD1. This CDR3 contains 17 residues. CDR1 is MNHNS, CDR2 SASEGT, per germline. Trimming cost V 4 bases and J 0 bases; bases outside gene matches: 9. In DNA form, the CDR3 reads TGTGCCAGCAGTGCGACAGGGATCCCCAGTAGCAATCAGCCCCAGCATTTT. Translated, it gives CASSATGIPSSNQPQHF.

The chain combines TRBV10-3 with TRBJ1-5, with D possibly matching TRBD1 (5 bases). The germline CDR1 and CDR2 sequences are ENHRY and SYGVKD. The CDR3 length is 13 residues. Trimming took 4 bases from V and 8 from J, leaving 12 bases between them. The CDR3 protein is CAISGGGEEPQHF. CDR3 nucleotide sequence: TGTGCCATCAGTGGGGGCGGTGAGGAGCCCCAGCATTTT.

This chain links TRBV7-9 with TRBJ2-7; 9 nucleotides agree with TRBD1. The CDR3 runs 16 residues. The germline V gene encodes CDR1 SEHNR and CDR2 FQNEAQ (reference sequence). The V gene end was trimmed by 3 bases and the J gene end by 6 bases; junction bases not matched to a gene: 12. CDR3 sequence reads: CASSFARDRVGGEQYF. CDR3 DNA sequence: TGTGCCAGCAGCTTCGCTCGGGACAGGGTAGGAGGCGAGCAGTACTTC.

This chain connects TRBV27 to TRBJ2-3; 15 bases match TRBD2. The V gene's germline CDR1 is MNHEY and CDR2 SMNVEV (reference sequence). The CDR3 consists of 18 residues. V lost 4 bases, J lost 7 bases, and 12 bases stayed unmatched. The CDR3 bases are TGTGCCAGCAGTTCCTCCGGGACTAGCGGGGGGCCCTTGAATACGCAGTATTTT. Translated, it gives CASSSSGTSGGPLNTQYF.

In its sample, this clone was seen a few times. The chain links TRBV6-5 to TRBJ1-2; D is unresolved. The CDR3 contains 12 residues. The V gene lost 3 bases and the J gene lost 6 bases, with 8 bases spanning the gap. Per germline, CDR1 MNHEY and CDR2 SVGAGI. For the CDR3, the DNA is TGTGCCAGCAGTTATTGGGAGGATGGCTACACCTTC. As protein: CASSYWEDGYTF.

The chain has TRBV27 and TRBJ1-2, with 7 bases aligning to TRBD1. V shed 5 bases, J shed 8 bases, and the junction held 11 bases outside the gene matches. This CDR3 spans 14 amino acids. Germline CDR1 is MNHEY and CDR2 is SMNVEV (reference sequence). The CDR3 DNA reads TGTGCCAGCAGTCTGACAGGGATTTTTTCGGGCTACACCTTC. Protein sequence: CASSLTGIFSGYTF.